The T cell receptor (beta chain) described here comes from a study of shared clonotypes between healthy human individuals (TCRdb year 2020). The study in broad terms: Two women and a few men aged 18 to 49 years were included in the cohort. To estimate repertoire size and how much clonotypes are shared between individuals, the study performed deep sequencing of blood TCR repertoires from 4 to 6 healthy adults. Per donor, three plates each were used for CD4 naive and CD4 memory, two for CD8 naive, and one for CD8 memory. Different laboratories and diverse techniques were used to prepare libraries and sequence TCR repertoires, to increase sequencing depth and limit assay-specific biases. Per donor, leukapheresis produced somewhere between about 0.94 and 9 billion PBMCs.

The donors were healthy, HIV-negative adults who had no recently reported acute infections or vaccinations. Only Caucasian adults living in Nashville, Tennessee, USA were represented among the donors. CD4+ T cells were enriched by magnetic negative selection; naive cells were then positively selected on CD45RA, and the negative fraction formed the memory subset. Blood was obtained by leukapheresis, after which PBMCs were separated by Ficoll-Histopaque density gradient centrifugation and cryopreserved in liquid nitrogen vapor phase. Analytical flow cytometry was used to check the purity and quantity of every magnetically sorted T cell population. Genomic DNA was isolated from each sorted fraction and quantified by UV absorbance on a Nanodrop 2000c. The CDR3, from cysteine to phenylalanine, totals 12 residues. Only the CDR3 part of the read is kept: 36 bases, read in frame from the first base. CDR1 and CDR2 are read off the germline V gene as ENHRY and SYGVKD. V was cut back by 6 bases and J by 1 base, leaving a gap of 6 bases between them.

This clone has a handful of counts. Its antigen remains unidentified. No base quality values were provided; no much bigger clone lies one nucleotide off. TCR CDR3 regions were amplified from genomic DNA by multiplex PCR using the deep immunoSEQ assay. Genomic DNA extracted from each cell subset was distributed evenly over all wells of several immunoSEQ 96-well plates, and each plate served as one replicate. For sorted subsets, about 0.2 ug genomic DNA, equal to 25,000 to 35,000 T cell genomes, was loaded into each replicate PCR. The purified libraries were quantified using a Qubit 3.0 fluorometer, sized with a Bioanalyzer 2100, and then quantified again using the KAPA Library Quantification kit. Each immunoSEQ 96-well plate was sequenced on its own single-read 150-cycle Illumina NextSeq 550 flow cell. Turning to the authors' computational methods: The immunoSEQ output contained only junctional sequences without quality scores, so filtering could not match that applied to full-length reads. Sequences were annotated with PyIR, a Python wrapper for IgBLAST v1.9, using IMGT germline references to assign V/J genes and CDR3. Reads were removed for weak V/J assignments (E-value above 1e-6), missing CDR3, stop codons, out-of-frame junctions, or ambiguous translated residues. V3J clonotypes were defined as sequences sharing the same inferred V gene, J gene, and CDR3 amino acid sequence. To compute the percentage overlap between repertoires, the number of shared unique clonotypes was divided by the size of the smaller repertoire. RTK rarefaction, the Chao1 estimator, and Recon v2.1 estimates of unobserved clonotypes were used to assess repertoire richness. For all TCRbeta clonotypes obtained by the gDNA method from a few donors, generation probabilities were computed with OLGA. What TCRdb holds here is the immuneACCESS table cut down to in-frame rearrangements. Part of the clones is not present; checked against another copy, under half of the missing clones reflect an unresolved V gene, and the others are unexplained. For V, J and clone size, that table is used; D and trimming come from the DNA. The sample table records roughly 760,000 clones; around 74% of these occur just once. Of the sample, 1.5% to 2% is held by the ten largest clones.

Beyond this particular receptor, the publication reports: Sharing across a handful of donors was observed for around 5% of naive CD4, 3% to 3.5% of naive CD8, roughly 2.4% of memory CD4, and less than 0.45% of memory CD8 clonotypes. The genetic and exposure-history diversity represented was limited by the small number of donors. Compared with non-shared clonotypes, the clonotypes found in all four sorted-subset donors had higher generation probabilities. Sampling was restricted to blood, and TCR repertoires in tissue are likely to differ from TCR repertoires in blood. Based on pairwise subsampling, the degree of clonotype sharing among donors was expected to be affected by sequencing depth. Rarefaction of sorted-subset datasets indicated incomplete sequencing despite the large sequencing depth. Estimated clonotype richness was generally larger for naive than for memory subsets.

This clonotype was obtained from a woman aged 25 to 39 in good health. The sequencing input was memory CD4+ T cells sorted from blood. The cell subset or site label for this specimen denotes: CD45RA-negative fraction. The V gene is TRBV10-3 and the J gene is TRBJ2-5, with the D call perhaps TRBD1 or TRBD2, as 5 bases match in each case. The CDR3 in this case is CAISGAQETQYF. The nucleotide sequence reads as follows: TGTGCCATCAGCGGGGCCCAAGAGACCCAGTACTTC.